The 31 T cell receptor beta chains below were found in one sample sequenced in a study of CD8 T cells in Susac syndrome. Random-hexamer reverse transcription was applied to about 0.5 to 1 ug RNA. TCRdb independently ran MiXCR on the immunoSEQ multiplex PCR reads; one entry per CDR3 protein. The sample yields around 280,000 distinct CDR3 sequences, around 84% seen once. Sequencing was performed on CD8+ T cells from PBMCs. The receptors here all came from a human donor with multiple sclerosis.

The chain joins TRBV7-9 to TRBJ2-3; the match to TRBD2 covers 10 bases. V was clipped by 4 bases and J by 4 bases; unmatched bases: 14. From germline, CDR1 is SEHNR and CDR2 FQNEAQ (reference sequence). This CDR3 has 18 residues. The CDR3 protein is CASSSGRLAGEGPDTQYF. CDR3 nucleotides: TGTGCCAGCAGCTCTGGGCGCCTAGCGGGAGAAGGTCCAGATACGCAGTATTTT.

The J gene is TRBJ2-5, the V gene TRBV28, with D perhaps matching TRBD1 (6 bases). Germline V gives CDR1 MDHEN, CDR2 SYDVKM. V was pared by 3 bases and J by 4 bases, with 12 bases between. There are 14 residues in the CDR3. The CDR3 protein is CASSFRQGRETQYF. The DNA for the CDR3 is TGTGCCAGCAGTTTCCGCCAGGGGCGAGAGACCCAGTACTTC.

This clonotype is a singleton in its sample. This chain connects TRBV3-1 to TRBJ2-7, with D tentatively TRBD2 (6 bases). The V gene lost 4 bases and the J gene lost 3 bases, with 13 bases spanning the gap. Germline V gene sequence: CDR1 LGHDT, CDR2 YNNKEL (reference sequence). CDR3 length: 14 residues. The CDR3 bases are TGTGCCAGCAGCCCCGGGGCGGGGAACTACGAGCAGTACTTC. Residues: CASSPGAGNYEQYF.

CDR3 sequence: CAIRGTGPGTDTQYF. In DNA, the CDR3 is TGTGCCATCAGGGGAACGGGACCAGGCACAGATACGCAGTATTTT. This chain connects TRBV10-3 to TRBJ2-3; possibly TRBD1 or TRBD2 for D (5 bases each). The CDR3 covers 15 residues. Germline V gives CDR1 ENHRY, CDR2 SYGVKD. With 6 bases removed from V and 1 base from J, the gap between germline ends came to 14 bases.

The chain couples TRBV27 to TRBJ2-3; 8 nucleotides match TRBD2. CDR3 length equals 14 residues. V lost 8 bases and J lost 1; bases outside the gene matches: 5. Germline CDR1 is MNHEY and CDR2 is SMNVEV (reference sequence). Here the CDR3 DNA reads TGTGCCAGCCGCGAACTAGCGGGCACAGATACGCAGTATTTT. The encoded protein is CASRELAGTDTQYF.

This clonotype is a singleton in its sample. The CDR3 DNA reads TGTGCCAGCAGTTTATCGTTGGGGGAGGGCCTTAATGAGCAGTTCTTC. Its translation is CASSLSLGEGLNEQFF. This chain links TRBV27 with TRBJ2-1; TRBD2 aligns across 7 bases. With 0 bases clipped from V and 7 bases from J, the junction kept 9 bases outside the gene matches. The germline gives CDR1 MNHEY, CDR2 SMNVEV (reference sequence). This CDR3 spans 16 amino acids.

Here the CDR3 DNA reads TGTGCCAGCAGCATGGGGACTAGCGGGAGCTCCTACAATGAGCAGTTCTTC. Its translation: CASSMGTSGSSYNEQFF. The rearrangement joins TRBV5-6 to TRBJ2-1; 14 nucleotides line up with TRBD2. Germline V gene sequence: CDR1 SGHDT, CDR2 YYEEEE. J lost 0 bases, V lost 4 bases, and 3 bases had no gene match. The CDR3 has 17 amino acids.

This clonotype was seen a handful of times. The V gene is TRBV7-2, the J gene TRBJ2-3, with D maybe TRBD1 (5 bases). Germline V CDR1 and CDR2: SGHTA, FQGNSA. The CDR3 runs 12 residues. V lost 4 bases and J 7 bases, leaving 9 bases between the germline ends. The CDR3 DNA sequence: TGTGCCAGCAGCTACCGACAGCATACGCAGTATTTT. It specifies CASSYRQHTQYF.

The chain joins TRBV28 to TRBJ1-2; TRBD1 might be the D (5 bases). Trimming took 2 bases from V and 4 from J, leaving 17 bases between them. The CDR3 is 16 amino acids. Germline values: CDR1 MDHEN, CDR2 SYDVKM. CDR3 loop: CASSLLYRGARYGYTF. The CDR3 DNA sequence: TGTGCCAGCAGTTTACTCTATCGAGGGGCCCGCTATGGCTACACCTTC.

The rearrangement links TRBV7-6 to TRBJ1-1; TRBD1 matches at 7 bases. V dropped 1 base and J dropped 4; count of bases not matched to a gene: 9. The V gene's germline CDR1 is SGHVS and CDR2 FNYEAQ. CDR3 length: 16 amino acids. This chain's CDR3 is CASSLVSTGQGTEAFF. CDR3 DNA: TGTGCCAGCAGCTTAGTCTCGACAGGGCAGGGCACTGAAGCTTTCTTT.

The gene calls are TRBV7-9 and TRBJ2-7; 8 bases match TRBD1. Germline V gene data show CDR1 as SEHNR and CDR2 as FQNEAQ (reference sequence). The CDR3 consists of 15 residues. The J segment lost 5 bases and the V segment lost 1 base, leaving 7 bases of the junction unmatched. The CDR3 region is CASSLGQGQVHEQYF. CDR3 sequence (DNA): TGTGCCAGCAGCTTAGGACAGGGGCAAGTCCACGAGCAGTACTTC.

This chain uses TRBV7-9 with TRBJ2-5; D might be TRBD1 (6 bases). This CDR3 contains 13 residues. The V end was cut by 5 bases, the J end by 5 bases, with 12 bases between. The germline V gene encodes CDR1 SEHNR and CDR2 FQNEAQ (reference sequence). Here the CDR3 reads CASSLTGPETQYF. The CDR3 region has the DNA TGTGCCAGCAGCCTGACAGGCCCTGAGACCCAGTACTTC. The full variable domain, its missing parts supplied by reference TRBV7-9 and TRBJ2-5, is DTGVSQNPRHKITKRGQNVTFRCDPISEHNRLYWYRQTLGQGPEFLTYFQNEAQLEKSRLLSDRFSAERPKGSFSTLEIQRTEQGDSAMYLCASSLTGPETQYFGPGTRLLVL.

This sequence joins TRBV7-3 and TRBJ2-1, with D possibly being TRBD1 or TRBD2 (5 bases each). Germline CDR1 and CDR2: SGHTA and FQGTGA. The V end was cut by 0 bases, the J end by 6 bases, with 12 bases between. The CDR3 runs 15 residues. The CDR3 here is CASSLTGATANEQFF. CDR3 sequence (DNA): TGTGCCAGCAGCTTAACCGGGGCTACCGCCAATGAGCAGTTCTTC.

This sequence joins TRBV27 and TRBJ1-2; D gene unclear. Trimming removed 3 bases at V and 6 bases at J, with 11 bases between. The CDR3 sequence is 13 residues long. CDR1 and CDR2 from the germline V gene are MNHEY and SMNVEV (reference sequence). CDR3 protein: CASSFAGKHGYTF. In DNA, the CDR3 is TGTGCCAGCAGTTTTGCGGGGAAGCATGGCTACACCTTC.

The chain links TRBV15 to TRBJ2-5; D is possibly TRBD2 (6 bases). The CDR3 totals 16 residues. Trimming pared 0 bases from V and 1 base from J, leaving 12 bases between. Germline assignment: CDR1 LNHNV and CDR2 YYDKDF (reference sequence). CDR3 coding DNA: TGTGCCACCAGCAGAGATAAAGCGGGCAGCCAAGAGACCCAGTACTTC. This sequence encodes CATSRDKAGSQETQYF.

The chain's CDR3 is CSVEDPLHSGRTNNEQFF. CDR3 DNA: TGCAGCGTTGAAGACCCTCTCCATAGCGGGAGGACCAACAATGAGCAGTTCTTC. J is TRBJ2-1 and V is TRBV29-1; TRBD2 matches 10 bases. CDR1 SQVTM and CDR2 ANQGSEA come from the germline V gene. Trimming at V came to 0 bases and at J to 5 bases, leaving 13 bases not matched to a gene. This CDR3 has 18 residues.

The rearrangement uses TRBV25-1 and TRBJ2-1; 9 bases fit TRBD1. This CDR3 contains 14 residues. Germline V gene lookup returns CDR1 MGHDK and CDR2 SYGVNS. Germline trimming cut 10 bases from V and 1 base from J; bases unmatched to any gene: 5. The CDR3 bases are TGTGCCACCTCTGGACAGGGGTCCTACAATGAGCAGTTCTTC. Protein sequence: CATSGQGSYNEQFF.

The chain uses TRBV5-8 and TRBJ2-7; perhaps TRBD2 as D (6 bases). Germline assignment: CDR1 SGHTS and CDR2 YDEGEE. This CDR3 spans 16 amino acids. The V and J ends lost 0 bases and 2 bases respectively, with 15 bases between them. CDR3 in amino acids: CASSLASGTFTYEQYF. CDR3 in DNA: TGTGCCAGCAGCTTGGCCTCGGGGACTTTTACCTACGAGCAGTACTTC.

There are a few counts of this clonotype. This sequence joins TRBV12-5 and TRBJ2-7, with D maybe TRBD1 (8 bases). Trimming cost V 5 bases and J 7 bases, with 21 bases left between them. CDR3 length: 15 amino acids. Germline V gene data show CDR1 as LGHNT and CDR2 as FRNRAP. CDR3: CASGPGTGPRGEQYF. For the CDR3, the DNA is TGTGCTAGTGGTCCGGGGACAGGACCGCGGGGGGAGCAGTACTTC.

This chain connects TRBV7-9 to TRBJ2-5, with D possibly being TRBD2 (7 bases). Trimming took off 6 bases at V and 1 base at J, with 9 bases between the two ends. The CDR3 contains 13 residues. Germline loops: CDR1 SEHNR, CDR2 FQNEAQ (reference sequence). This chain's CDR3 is CASRGGAQETQYF. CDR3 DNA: TGTGCCAGCAGAGGGGGGGCCCAAGAGACCCAGTACTTC.

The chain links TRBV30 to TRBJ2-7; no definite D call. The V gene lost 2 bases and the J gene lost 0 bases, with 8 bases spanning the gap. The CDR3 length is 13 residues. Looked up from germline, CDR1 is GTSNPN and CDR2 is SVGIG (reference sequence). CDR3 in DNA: TGTGCCTGGAGTCCGGGCTTCTCCTACGAGCAGTACTTC. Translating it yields CAWSPGFSYEQYF.

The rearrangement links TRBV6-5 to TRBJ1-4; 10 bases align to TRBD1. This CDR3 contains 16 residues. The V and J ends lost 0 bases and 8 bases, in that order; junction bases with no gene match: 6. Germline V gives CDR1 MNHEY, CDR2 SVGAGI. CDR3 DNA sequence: TGTGCCAGCAGTTACTCGACAGGGGGCAGAGGGGAAAAACTGTTTTTT. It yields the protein CASSYSTGGRGEKLFF.

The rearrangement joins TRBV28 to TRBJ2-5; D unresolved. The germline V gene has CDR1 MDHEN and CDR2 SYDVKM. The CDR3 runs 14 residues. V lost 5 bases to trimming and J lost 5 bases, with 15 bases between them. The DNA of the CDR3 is TGTGCCAGCAGTCCCACTAAGATAGGGGAGACCCAGTACTTC. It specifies CASSPTKIGETQYF.

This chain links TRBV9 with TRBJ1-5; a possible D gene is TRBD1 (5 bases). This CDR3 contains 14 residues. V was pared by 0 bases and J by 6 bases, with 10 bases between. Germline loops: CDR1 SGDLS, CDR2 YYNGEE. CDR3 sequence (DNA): TGTGCCAGCAGCGTAGATGGGGACCCTCAGCCCCAGCATTTT. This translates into CASSVDGDPQPQHF. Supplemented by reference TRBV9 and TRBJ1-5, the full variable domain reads DSGVTQTPKHLITATGQRVTLRCSPRSGDLSVYWYQQSLDQGLQFLIQYYNGEERAKGNILERFSAQQFPDLHSELNLSSLELGDSALYFCASSVDGDPQPQHFGDGTRLSIL.

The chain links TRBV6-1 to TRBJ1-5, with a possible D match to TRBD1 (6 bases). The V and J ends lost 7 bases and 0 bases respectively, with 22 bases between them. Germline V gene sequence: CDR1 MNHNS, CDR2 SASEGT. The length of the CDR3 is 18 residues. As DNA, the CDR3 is TGTGCCAGCACCGGGGACACCGCCGTTACTTATAGCAATCAGCCCCAGCATTTT. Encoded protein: CASTGDTAVTYSNQPQHF.

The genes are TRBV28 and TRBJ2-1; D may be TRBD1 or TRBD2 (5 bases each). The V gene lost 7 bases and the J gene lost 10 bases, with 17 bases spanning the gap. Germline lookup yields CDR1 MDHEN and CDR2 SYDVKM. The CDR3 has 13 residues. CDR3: CASTGTDRREQFF. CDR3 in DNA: TGTGCCAGCACAGGGACCGATCGTAGGGAGCAGTTCTTC. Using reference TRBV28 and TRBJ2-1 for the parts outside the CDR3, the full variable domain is DVKVTQSSRYLVKRTGEKVFLECVQDMDHENMFWYRQDPGLGLRLIYFSYDVKMKEKGDIPEGYSVSREKKERFSLILESASTNQTSMYLCASTGTDRREQFFGPGTRLTVL.

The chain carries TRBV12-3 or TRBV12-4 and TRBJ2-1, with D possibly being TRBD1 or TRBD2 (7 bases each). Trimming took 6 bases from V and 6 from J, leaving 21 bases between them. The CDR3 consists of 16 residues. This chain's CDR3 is CASRPLRGEGSNEQFF. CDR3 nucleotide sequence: TGTGCCAGCAGGCCCCTCAGGGGGGAGGGGTCCAATGAGCAGTTCTTC.

CDR3 coding DNA: TGTGCCAGCCGCTCACGGAGAACTAATGAAAAACTGTTTTTT. Translation gives CASRSRRTNEKLFF. The V gene is TRBV28, the J gene TRBJ1-4, with no clear D. V lost 8 bases and J 1 base, leaving 11 bases between the germline ends. This CDR3 spans 14 amino acids. Germline CDR1 is MDHEN and CDR2 is SYDVKM.

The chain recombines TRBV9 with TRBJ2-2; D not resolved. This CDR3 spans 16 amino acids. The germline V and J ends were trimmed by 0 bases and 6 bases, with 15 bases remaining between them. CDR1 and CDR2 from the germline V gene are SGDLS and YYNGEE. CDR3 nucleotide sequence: TGTGCCAGCAGCGTAGTAAAGGGCGCATCGGCCGGGGAGCTGTTTTTT. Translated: CASSVVKGASAGELFF. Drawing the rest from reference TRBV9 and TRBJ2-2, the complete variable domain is DSGVTQTPKHLITATGQRVTLRCSPRSGDLSVYWYQQSLDQGLQFLIQYYNGEERAKGNILERFSAQQFPDLHSELNLSSLELGDSALYFCASSVVKGASAGELFFGEGSRLTVL.

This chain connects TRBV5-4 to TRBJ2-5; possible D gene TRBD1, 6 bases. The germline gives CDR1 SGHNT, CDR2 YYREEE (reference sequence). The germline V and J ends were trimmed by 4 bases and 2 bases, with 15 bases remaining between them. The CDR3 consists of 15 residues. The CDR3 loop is CASSLDRTAQETQYF. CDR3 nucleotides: TGTGCCAGCAGCCTCGATCGGACAGCTCAAGAGACCCAGTACTTC.

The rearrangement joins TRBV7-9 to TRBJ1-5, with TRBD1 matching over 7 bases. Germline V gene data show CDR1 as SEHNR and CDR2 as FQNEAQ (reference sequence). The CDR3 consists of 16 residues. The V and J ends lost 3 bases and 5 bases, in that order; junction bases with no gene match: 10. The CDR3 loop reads CASSFSPGTADQPQHF. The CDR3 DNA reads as TGTGCCAGCAGCTTCTCACCCGGGACAGCGGATCAGCCCCAGCATTTT.